The 2 T cell receptor beta chains below come from one sample, sequenced in a study of blood T cell repertoires in COVID-19. TCRdb's table, derived via immunoSEQ multiplex PCR, lists solely in-frame clones and lacks some. The data contain 100,000 to 120,000 clones, around three quarters of them singletons. The sample consisted of peripheral blood. The receptors come from a woman aged 60-75 years with acute or convalescent COVID-19.

This rearrangement joins TRBV4-3 to TRBJ2-3, with D maybe TRBD2 (6 bases). V lost 1 base to trimming and J lost 1 base, with 18 bases between them. The CDR3 loop spans 18 amino acids. CDR1 LGHNA and CDR2 YSLEER come from the germline V gene. The CDR3 is CASSQAGQAGRRTDTQYF. The CDR3 region has the DNA TGCGCCAGCAGCCAAGCTGGCCAAGCGGGCCGACGCACAGATACGCAGTATTTT.

The chain joins TRBV30 to TRBJ2-5, with a possible D match to TRBD1 (6 bases). The germline V gene has CDR1 GTSNPN and CDR2 SVGIG (reference sequence). Deletions cut 4 bases from V and 2 bases from J, with 11 bases between. The length of the CDR3 is 13 residues. The DNA of the CDR3 is TGTGCCTGGAAGCAGGGACATCAAGAGACCCAGTACTTC. Translating it yields CAWKQGHQETQYF.